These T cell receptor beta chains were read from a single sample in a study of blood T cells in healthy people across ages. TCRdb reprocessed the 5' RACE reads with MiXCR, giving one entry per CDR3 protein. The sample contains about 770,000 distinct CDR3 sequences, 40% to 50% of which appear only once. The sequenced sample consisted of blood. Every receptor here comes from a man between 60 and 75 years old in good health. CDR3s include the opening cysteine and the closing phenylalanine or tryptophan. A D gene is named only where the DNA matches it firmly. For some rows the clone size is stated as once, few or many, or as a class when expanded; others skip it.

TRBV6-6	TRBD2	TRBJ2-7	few	CASSLLSGGNYEQYF	TGTGCCAGCAGTCTCCTGAGCGGGGGTAACTACGAGCAGTACTTC
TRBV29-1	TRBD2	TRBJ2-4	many	CSVGSSGGRVSIQYF	TGCAGCGTTGGGTCTAGCGGGGGGAGGGTGAGCATTCAGTACTTC
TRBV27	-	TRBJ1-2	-	CASSPGPYAAGYTF	TGTGCCAGCAGTCCCGGCCCTTACGCGGCAGGCTACACCTTC
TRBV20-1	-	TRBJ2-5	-	CSARDQRSALQETQYF	TGCAGTGCTAGAGATCAAAGATCAGCCCTTCAAGAGACCCAGTACTTC
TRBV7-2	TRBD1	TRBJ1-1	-	CASSEGQVNTEAFF	TGTGCCAGCAGCGAGGGACAGGTGAACACTGAAGCTTTCTTT
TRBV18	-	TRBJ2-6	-	CASSPAAGANVLTF	TGTGCCAGCTCACCTGCGGCCGGGGCCAACGTCCTGACTTTC
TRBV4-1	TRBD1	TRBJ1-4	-	CASSQANRQGAYEKLFF	TGCGCCAGCAGCCAAGCAAATCGACAGGGGGCTTATGAAAAACTGTTTTTT
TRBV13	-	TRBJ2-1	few	CASSLGAGYNEQFF	TGTGCCAGCAGCTTAGGTGCCGGCTACAATGAGCAGTTCTTC
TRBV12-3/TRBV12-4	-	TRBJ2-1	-	CASKDLENSYNEQFF	TGTGCCAGCAAAGATCTTGAAAACTCCTACAATGAGCAGTTCTTC
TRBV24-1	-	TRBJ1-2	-	CATSANHRVGYTF	TGTGCCACCAGTGCCAACCACAGGGTCGGCTACACCTTC
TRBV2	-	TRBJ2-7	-	CASRGYSYEQYF	TGTGCCAGCAGAGGCTACTCCTACGAGCAGTACTTC
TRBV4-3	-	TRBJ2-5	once	CASSQDRGAWEAQYF	TGCGCCAGCAGCCAAGATCGGGGGGCCTGGGAGGCCCAGTACTTC
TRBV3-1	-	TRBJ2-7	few	CASSQMYESYEQYF	TGTGCCAGCAGCCAAATGTACGAGTCCTACGAGCAGTACTTC
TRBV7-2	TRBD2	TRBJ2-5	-	CASSYGLAGARGRETQYF	TGTGCCAGCAGCTATGGACTAGCGGGGGCCCGAGGTAGGGAGACCCAGTACTTC
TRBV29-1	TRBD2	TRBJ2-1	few	CSAGRAGGLYNEQFF	TGCAGCGCAGGAAGGGCGGGGGGCTTATACAATGAGCAGTTCTTC
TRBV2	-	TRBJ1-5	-	CASTGDGNQPQHF	TGTGCCAGCACAGGGGACGGCAATCAGCCCCAGCATTTT
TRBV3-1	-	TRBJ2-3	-	CASSQKPRASTDTQYF	TGTGCCAGCAGCCAAAAGCCCCGTGCTAGCACAGATACGCAGTATTTT
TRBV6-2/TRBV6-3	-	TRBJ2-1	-	CASALRSGLGNNEQFF	TGTGCCAGCGCCCTAAGGAGCGGCCTCGGGAACAATGAGCAGTTCTTC
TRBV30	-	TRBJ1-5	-	CAWRGAGQPQHF	TGTGCCTGGCGGGGGGCCGGTCAGCCCCAGCATTTT
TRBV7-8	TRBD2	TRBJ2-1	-	CASGLRYGTSGNNEQFF	TGTGCCAGCGGCCTCCGCTACGGGACTAGCGGCAACAATGAGCAGTTCTTC
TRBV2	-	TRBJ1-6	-	CASKPGRGPGSSPLHF	TGTGCCAGCAAGCCGGGTAGGGGACCTGGGAGTTCACCCCTCCACTTT
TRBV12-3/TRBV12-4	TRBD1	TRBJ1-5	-	CASSWDRDQPQHF	TGTGCCAGCAGTTGGGACAGGGATCAGCCCCAGCATTTT
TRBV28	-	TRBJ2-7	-	CASSPRNRGEQYF	TGTGCCAGCAGCCCCCGGAACAGAGGCGAGCAGTACTTC
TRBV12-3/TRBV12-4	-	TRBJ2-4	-	CASRESRGIQYF	TGTGCCAGCAGGGAATCTAGGGGAATTCAGTACTTC
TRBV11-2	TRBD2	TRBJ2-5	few	CASRLTSGGETQYF	TGTGCCAGCAGACTTACTAGCGGGGGAGAGACCCAGTACTTC
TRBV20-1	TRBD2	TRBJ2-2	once	CSARRGGRELFF	TGCAGTGCTAGACGGGGGGGCCGGGAGCTGTTTTTT
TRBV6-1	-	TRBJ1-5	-	CASSEQDTSNQPQHF	TGTGCCAGCAGTGAGCAGGACACTAGCAATCAGCCCCAGCATTTT
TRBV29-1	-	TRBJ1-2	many	CSVEPSGGGYTF	TGCAGCGTTGAGCCGTCCGGTGGAGGCTACACCTTC
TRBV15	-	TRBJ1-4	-	CATSRSNKLGGEEKLFF	TGTGCCACCAGCAGATCAAATAAACTTGGAGGGGAAGAAAAACTGTTTTTT
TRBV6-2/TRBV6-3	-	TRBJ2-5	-	CASSPRGLREQYF	TGTGCCAGCAGTCCCAGGGGGCTGCGGGAGCAGTACTTC
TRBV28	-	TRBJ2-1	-	CASSVTGNNEQFF	TGTGCCAGCAGTGTTACCGGGAACAATGAGCAGTTCTTC
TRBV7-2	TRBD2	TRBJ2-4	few	CASSHISGTSLQYF	TGTGCCAGCAGCCACATCTCGGGGACTAGCCTTCAGTACTTC
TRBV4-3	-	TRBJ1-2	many	CASSQGTLHGYTF	TGCGCCAGCAGCCAAGGGACTTTACATGGCTACACCTTC
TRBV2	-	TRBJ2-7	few	CASTTTEGDSFEQYF	TGTGCCAGCACCACAACTGAGGGAGATAGTTTCGAGCAGTACTTC
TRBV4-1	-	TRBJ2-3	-	CASSQDPVPRRRSTDTQYF	TGCGCCAGCAGCCAAGATCCAGTGCCGAGGCGGAGAAGCACAGATACGCAGTATTTT
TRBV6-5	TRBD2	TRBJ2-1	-	CASSYRTSGGRGEQFF	TGTGCCAGCAGTTACCGTACTAGCGGGGGGCGGGGTGAGCAGTTCTTC
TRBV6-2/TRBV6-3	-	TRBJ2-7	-	CASRYAFYEQYF	TGTGCCAGCAGGTACGCCTTCTACGAGCAGTACTTC
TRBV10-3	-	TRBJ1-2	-	CATRGAYGYTF	TGTGCCACCCGGGGGGCGTATGGCTACACCTTC
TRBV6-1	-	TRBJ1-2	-	CASSEMVTGYTF	TGTGCCAGCAGTGAAATGGTTACAGGCTACACCTTC
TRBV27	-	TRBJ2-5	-	CASGLRETQYF	TGTGCCAGCGGTCTCAGAGAGACCCAGTACTTC
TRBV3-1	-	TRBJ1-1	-	CASSQDISEAFF	TGTGCCAGCAGCCAAGATATCTCTGAAGCTTTCTTT
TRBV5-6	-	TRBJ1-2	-	CASSPRRGADGYTF	TGTGCCAGCAGTCCGAGGAGGGGGGCGGATGGCTACACCTTC
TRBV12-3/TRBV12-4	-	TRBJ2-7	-	CASSSQGYLAEQYF	TGTGCCAGCAGCTCACAGGGATACTTAGCCGAGCAGTACTTC
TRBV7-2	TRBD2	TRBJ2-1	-	CASSSIAGENEQFF	TGTGCCAGCAGCTCAATAGCGGGGGAAAATGAGCAGTTCTTC
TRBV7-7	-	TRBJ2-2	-	CASSRTGIGELFF	TGTGCTAGCAGCAGAACAGGGATCGGGGAGCTGTTTTTT
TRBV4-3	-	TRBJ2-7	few	CASSQRDSSDEQYF	TGCGCCAGCAGCCAACGGGACTCATCAGACGAGCAGTACTTC
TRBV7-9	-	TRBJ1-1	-	CASSTRTVAYEAFF	TGTGCCAGCAGCACTCGGACAGTCGCATATGAAGCTTTCTTT
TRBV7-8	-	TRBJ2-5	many	CASSPPDNIQETQYF	TGTGCCAGCAGCCCTCCCGACAACATCCAAGAGACCCAGTACTTC
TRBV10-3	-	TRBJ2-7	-	CATVGQTNYEQYF	TGTGCCACGGTAGGACAGACGAACTACGAGCAGTACTTC
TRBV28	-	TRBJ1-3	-	CASTSGGVSGNTIYF	TGTGCCAGCACCTCCGGTGGGGTGTCTGGAAACACCATATATTTT
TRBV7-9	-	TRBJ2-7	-	CASSSDTRSSYEQYF	TGTGCCAGCAGCTCGGACACGAGGAGCTCCTACGAGCAGTACTTC
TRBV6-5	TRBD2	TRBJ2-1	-	CASSYGLAGHGEQFF	TGTGCCAGCAGTTACGGTCTAGCGGGGCACGGAGAGCAGTTCTTC
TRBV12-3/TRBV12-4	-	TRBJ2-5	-	CASSQEHWADHQYF	TGTGCCAGCAGCCAAGAACATTGGGCGGACCATCAGTACTTC
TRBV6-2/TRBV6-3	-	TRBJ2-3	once	CASGYSKTGGTDTQYF	TGTGCCAGCGGTTACTCTAAGACAGGAGGCACAGATACGCAGTATTTT
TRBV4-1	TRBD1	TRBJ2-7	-	CASSQVGTGVEQYF	TGCGCCAGCAGCCAAGTCGGGACAGGGGTCGAGCAGTACTTC